What follows are 28 T cell receptor beta chains derived from one specimen sequenced in a study of CD8 T cells in Susac syndrome. The authors reverse transcribed about 0.5 to 1 ug RNA with random hexamers. TCRdb reprocessed the immunoSEQ multiplex PCR reads with MiXCR, giving one entry per CDR3 protein. Among some 250,000 distinct CDR3 sequences, 90% to 96% were seen once, and the ten largest hold less than 0.11%. Specimen: CD4+ T cells from PBMCs. The source of these receptors is a human donor with Susac syndrome.

Only one count was recorded for this clonotype. The chain uses TRBV23-1 and TRBJ2-3, with TRBD1 as a possible D gene (6 bases). TRBV23-1 is sorted into the ORF group, with uncertain function. This CDR3 contains 17 residues. V shed 7 bases and J shed 6 bases, with 26 bases lying between them. In DNA form, the CDR3 reads TGCGCCAGCAATGAGGTCGGGCCGACAAGGGGGTTGGATACGCAGTATTTT. It is translated as CASNEVGPTRGLDTQYF.

This chain links TRBV11-1 with TRBJ1-2; no reliable D call. V was clipped by 1 base and J by 0 bases, with 6 bases between them. CDR3 size: 14 residues. Looked up from germline, CDR1 is SGHAT and CDR2 is FQDESV (reference sequence). The DNA of the CDR3 is TGTGCCAGCAGCTTAGGTGGTTCTAACTATGGCTACACCTTC. Protein product: CASSLGGSNYGYTF.

The chain links TRBV24-1 to TRBJ2-3, with a weak D call TRBD1 (5 bases). This CDR3 contains 17 residues. The germline V gene has CDR1 KGHDR and CDR2 SFDVKD. With 3 bases removed from V and 2 bases from J, the gap between germline ends came to 17 bases. The CDR3 spells CATSDGANPIHTDTQYF. The DNA of the CDR3 is TGTGCCACCAGTGATGGGGCTAATCCAATACACACAGATACGCAGTATTTT.

The V and J genes are TRBV27 and TRBJ2-1; D is unclear. V shed 0 bases and J shed 5 bases, with 8 bases lying between them. The CDR3 contains 14 residues. Germline V gives CDR1 MNHEY, CDR2 SMNVEV (reference sequence). The CDR3 region has the DNA TGTGCCAGCAGTTTATCTTGGGCAGACAATGAGCAGTTCTTC. Translating gives CASSLSWADNEQFF.

The chain couples TRBV2 to TRBJ2-1, with 7 bases aligning to TRBD2. The CDR3 consists of 14 residues. Germline lookup yields CDR1 SNHLY and CDR2 FYNNEI. V dropped 8 bases and J dropped 7; count of bases not matched to a gene: 11. The CDR3 here is CASGRLRERNEQFF. The CDR3 DNA reads as TGTGCCAGCGGACGGTTGCGGGAGCGGAATGAGCAGTTCTTC.

Worth noting for this clonotype: One end of the junction does not line up with germline, which may come from a read error. The gene calls are TRBV5-4 and TRBJ2-1; 11 nucleotides line up with TRBD2. This CDR3 spans 16 amino acids. Germline CDR1 SGHNT, CDR2 YYREEE (reference sequence). The CDR3 coding sequence is TGTGCCAGCAGCTATCCTAGACTAGCGGGGTACAATGAGCAGCTCTTC. Its translation is CASSYPRLAGYNEQLF.

The rearrangement joins TRBV29-1 to TRBJ2-3; no firm D call. The CDR3 spans 16 residues. The V end lost 3 bases, the J end lost 2 bases, and 18 bases lay between the germline ends. Germline CDR1 is SQVTM and CDR2 is ANQGSEA. The CDR3 DNA follows: TGCAGCGTTGACAGTGGGCCCGAGGACCACACAGATACGCAGTATTTT. Amino acid sequence: CSVDSGPEDHTDTQYF.

This chain uses TRBV7-6 with TRBJ2-1; D is perhaps TRBD1 (5 bases). Trimming removed 5 bases at V and 7 bases at J, with 12 bases between. The CDR3 length is 13 residues. The V gene's germline CDR1 is SGHVS and CDR2 FNYEAQ. CDR3 protein: CASSLGEINEQFF. CDR3 coding DNA: TGTGCCAGCAGCCTAGGGGAAATTAATGAGCAGTTCTTC.

This chain uses TRBV2 with TRBJ1-4; D gene unclear. The germline V gene has CDR1 SNHLY and CDR2 FYNNEI. The CDR3 has 12 amino acids. V was clipped by 8 bases and J by 3 bases, with 7 bases between them. The CDR3 spells CASARPNEKLFF. For the CDR3, the DNA is TGTGCCAGCGCTCGACCTAATGAAAAACTGTTTTTT.

The chain couples TRBV2 to TRBJ2-5; 10 bases match TRBD1. The CDR3 is made up of 12 amino acids. With V trimmed by 10 bases and J by 5 bases, 4 bases remained unmatched. The germline CDR1 and CDR2 sequences are SNHLY and FYNNEI. The CDR3 sequence is CATRQGAETQYF. Here the CDR3 DNA reads TGTGCCACTAGACAGGGGGCGGAGACCCAGTACTTC.

The chain joins TRBV2 to TRBJ1-5; D call uncertain. Per the germline V gene, CDR1 is SNHLY and CDR2 is FYNNEI. The CDR3 runs to 15 residues. V was pared by 5 bases and J by 0 bases, with 11 bases between. The CDR3 DNA follows: TGTGCCAGCAGTAAGGGAGAGATTAGCAATCAGCCCCAGCATTTT. This gives the protein CASSKGEISNQPQHF. Full variable domain (remainder filled in from reference TRBV2 and TRBJ1-5): EPEVTQTPSHQVTQMGQEVILRCVPISNHLYFYWYRQILGQKVEFLVSFYNNEISEKSEIFDDQFSVERPDGSNFTLKIRSTKLEDSAMYFCASSKGEISNQPQHFGDGTRLSIL.

This clonotype was counted once. The DNA for the CDR3 is TGCAGTGCCCACCTGACTAGTCAGGAGACCCAGTACTTC. It translates to CSAHLTSQETQYF. The chain uses TRBV20-1 and TRBJ2-5, with D perhaps matching TRBD2 (6 bases). The CDR3 has 13 residues. V was cut by 6 bases and J by 5 bases, with 16 bases left in between. Germline CDR1 and CDR2: DFQATT and SNEGSKA (reference sequence).

The CDR3, as DNA: TGCAGTGCTAGTAGGCCTGGGGAGACCCAGTACTTC. Protein sequence: CSASRPGETQYF. The chain recombines TRBV20-1 with TRBJ2-5; no definite D call. CDR1 is DFQATT, CDR2 SNEGSKA, per germline (reference sequence). This CDR3 has 12 residues. Trimming shortened V by 3 bases and J by 5 bases, and 10 bases separated the two germline ends.

J is TRBJ1-1 and V is TRBV9, with TRBD1 matching over 7 bases. Germline V lookup: CDR1 SGDLS, CDR2 YYNGEE. The CDR3 runs to 14 residues. V trimming: 3 bases; J trimming: 5 bases; junction bases outside the gene matches: 7. The CDR3 region is CASSAGTVRTEAFF. The CDR3 DNA reads TGTGCCAGCAGCGCGGGGACAGTTAGAACTGAAGCTTTCTTT.

The chain joins TRBV29-1 to TRBJ1-4; 7 positions agree with TRBD1. V lost 4 bases and J lost 1; bases outside the gene matches: 15. The CDR3 loop spans 18 amino acids. Germline V CDR1 and CDR2: SQVTM, ANQGSEA. The CDR3 reads CSVAGTDKPTGTNEKLFF. The CDR3 nucleotides read TGCAGCGTTGCCGGGACAGACAAACCAACTGGAACTAATGAAAAACTGTTTTTT.

The V gene is TRBV28, the J gene TRBJ2-7, with D unclear. The V end was cut by 0 bases, the J end by 2 bases, with 8 bases between. This CDR3 spans 14 amino acids. CDR1 MDHEN and CDR2 SYDVKM come from the germline V gene. The CDR3 nucleotides read TGTGCCAGCAGTTTATGGCAGGAGACCTACGAGCAGTACTTC. It encodes CASSLWQETYEQYF.

The chain joins TRBV20-1 to TRBJ1-5; no firm D call. V was trimmed by 2 bases and J by 2 bases, leaving 13 bases between them. CDR1 is DFQATT and CDR2 is SNEGSKA in the germline V gene (reference sequence). This CDR3 contains 15 residues. The CDR3 DNA follows: TGCAGTGCTAGACTACTAGAGGGAGGCAATCAGCCCCAGCATTTT. Translated, it gives CSARLLEGGNQPQHF.

This clonotype appeared a single time. The chain has TRBV7-3 and TRBJ2-1, with TRBD1 matching 7 bases. Germline CDR1 is SGHTA and CDR2 is FQGTGA. The CDR3 loop spans 14 amino acids. The V gene end was trimmed by 5 bases and the J gene end by 6 bases; junction bases not matched to a gene: 7. CDR3 sequence reads: CASSPMTGSNEQFF. The CDR3 DNA reads TGTGCCAGCAGCCCTATGACAGGGTCCAATGAGCAGTTCTTC.

The V call is TRBV25-1, the J call TRBJ2-6; 9 bases are a match to TRBD1. CDR1 is MGHDK and CDR2 is SYGVNS in the germline V gene. V dropped 4 bases and J dropped 2; count of bases not matched to a gene: 0. The CDR3 has 15 amino acids. DNA of the CDR3: TGTGCCAGCAGTGGGGACAGGGCTGGGGCCAACGTCCTGACTTTC. This translates into CASSGDRAGANVLTF.

The rearrangement joins TRBV15 to TRBJ2-5; 7 bases map to TRBD1. This CDR3 comprises 14 residues. With V trimmed by 1 base and J by 6 bases, 5 bases remained unmatched. Per germline, CDR1 LNHNV and CDR2 YYDKDF (reference sequence). The CDR3: CATSRASTGQTQYF. CDR3 nucleotides: TGTGCCACCAGCAGAGCCTCGACAGGGCAGACCCAGTACTTC.

This chain joins TRBV10-3 and TRBJ2-5; D uncertain. V shed 4 bases and J shed 2 bases, with 8 bases lying between them. Germline V gene sequence: CDR1 ENHRY, CDR2 SYGVKD. This CDR3 spans 13 amino acids. CDR3 residues: CAISVTEQETQYF. The CDR3 DNA sequence: TGTGCCATCAGTGTAACAGAGCAAGAGACCCAGTACTTC.

This chain uses TRBV28 with TRBJ2-7; the match to TRBD1 covers 11 bases. CDR1 and CDR2 (germline): MDHEN, SYDVKM. CDR3 length equals 16 residues. J gave up 3 bases and V 6 bases, and 10 bases lay outside the gene matches. The CDR3 is CASSGGTGGAGYEQYF. CDR3 DNA: TGTGCCAGCAGCGGTGGGACAGGGGGGGCTGGCTACGAGCAGTACTTC.

V is TRBV9 and J is TRBJ2-1, with 7 bases matching TRBD2. V shed 0 bases, J shed 7 bases, and the junction held 7 bases outside the gene matches. Germline assignment: CDR1 SGDLS and CDR2 YYNGEE. This CDR3 spans 15 amino acids. CDR3 DNA sequence: TGTGCCAGCAGCGTAGCGGGAGGAGTCCCAAATGAGCAGTTCTTC. Protein product: CASSVAGGVPNEQFF.

V gene TRBV12-5 combines with J gene TRBJ2-1; TRBD1 is a possible D gene (5 bases). This CDR3 has 17 residues. V lost 0 bases to trimming and J lost 7 bases, with 19 bases between them. Germline-derived CDR1 and CDR2 are LGHNT and FRNRAP. The CDR3 DNA reads as TGTGCTAGTGGTTTGGTACTGGGGCCGGAGCAGTTGAATGAGCAGTTCTTC. As protein: CASGLVLGPEQLNEQFF.

The rearrangement uses TRBV27 and TRBJ2-7, with 7 bases that match TRBD1. Per germline, CDR1 MNHEY and CDR2 SMNVEV (reference sequence). V lost 5 bases and J lost 3; bases outside the gene matches: 7. The CDR3 extends over 14 amino acids. For the CDR3, the DNA is TGTGCCAGCAGTGCAACGGGACAGAGCTACGAGCAGTACTTC. This gives the protein CASSATGQSYEQYF.

In DNA form, the CDR3 reads TGTGCCAGCAGCCCAACTAGGGTCCTATCCAATGAGCAGTTCTTC. Its translation: CASSPTRVLSNEQFF. The chain has TRBV5-6 and TRBJ2-1; D is perhaps TRBD2 (5 bases). The ends were cut back, 4 bases at V and 6 bases at J, with 17 bases in the middle. Germline V CDR1 and CDR2: SGHDT, YYEEEE. This CDR3 spans 15 amino acids.

V usage is TRBV2 and J usage is TRBJ2-5, with D possibly TRBD2 on 5 matching bases. Germline V CDR1 and CDR2: SNHLY, FYNNEI. The CDR3 totals 14 residues. V was pared by 1 base and J by 5 bases, with 11 bases between. The CDR3 is CASSEGSGKETQYF. CDR3 nucleotides: TGTGCCAGCAGTGAAGGGTCCGGGAAGGAGACCCAGTACTTC.

This chain links TRBV6-6 with TRBJ2-6; tentative D call: TRBD2 (5 bases). The CDR3 runs 14 residues. V lost 6 bases and J lost 6, with 12 bases in between. Germline CDR1 is MNHNY and CDR2 is SVGAGI (reference sequence). The CDR3 loop reads CASRGSGEANVLTF. The DNA of the CDR3 is TGTGCCAGCAGGGGCTCCGGGGAGGCCAACGTCCTGACTTTC.